Below are 18 T cell receptor beta chains sequenced from a single sample in a study of naive and memory T cell subsets. These receptors have no known antigen. Study findings and constraints: A few larger clonotypes appeared in naive repertoires, especially CD8, possibly memory cells re-expressing CD45RA.

Two oligonucleotides, mixed equimolar, formed the beta constant-region primer covering TRBC1 and TRBC2. The ligated cDNA underwent four PCR rounds using SP2 and nested alpha and beta constant-region primers. TCRdb itself ran the UMI-ligation and nested PCR reads through MiXCR, one entry per CDR3 protein. The repertoire holds roughly 150,000 distinct CDR3 sequences, with approximately 21% as singletons. The sequenced sample consisted of naive CD8+ T cells from blood. The receptor source for this set is a human donor in good health.

V usage is TRBV20-1 and J usage is TRBJ2-7, with TRBD1 matching 10 bases. The CDR3 has 13 residues. Germline lookup yields CDR1 DFQATT and CDR2 SNEGSKA (reference sequence). With V trimmed by 7 bases and J by 4 bases, 7 bases remained unmatched. CDR3 in amino acids: CSGTGTGDYEQYF. The CDR3 nucleotides are TGCAGTGGCACCGGGACAGGGGATTACGAGCAGTACTTC.

V gene TRBV20-1 combines with J gene TRBJ2-7; 10 bases fit TRBD1. CDR1 DFQATT and CDR2 SNEGSKA come from the germline V gene (reference sequence). V trimming: 6 bases; J trimming: 3 bases; junction bases outside the gene matches: 17. This CDR3 has 17 residues. This CDR3 reads CSASSGTGVLPGYEQYF. CDR3 coding DNA: TGCAGTGCCAGTAGCGGGACAGGGGTCCTCCCCGGCTACGAGCAGTACTTC.

The chain uses TRBV6-6 and TRBJ1-1, with a possible D match to TRBD1 (6 bases). Germline V gene sequence: CDR1 MNHNY, CDR2 SVGAGI (reference sequence). The ends were cut back, 0 bases at V and 1 base at J, with 15 bases in the middle. The length of the CDR3 is 17 residues. The CDR3 region has the DNA TGTGCCAGCAGTTACTCGTGGACAGAACTTAAGAACACTGAAGCTTTCTTT. It encodes CASSYSWTELKNTEAFF.

This chain uses TRBV11-2 with TRBJ2-7; no definite D call. Between the trimmed V and J ends, which lost 2 bases and 7 bases, there was a span of 15 bases. Per germline, CDR1 SGHAT and CDR2 FQNNGV. The CDR3 spans 14 residues. The CDR3 is CASSLPGGYWEQYF. CDR3 DNA sequence: TGTGCCAGCAGCTTACCTGGCGGTTACTGGGAGCAGTACTTC.

This clonotype came up a few times. The genes are TRBV6-2 or TRBV6-3 and TRBJ2-5; D might be TRBD1 (6 bases). CDR1 and CDR2 (germline): MNHEY, SVGEGT. There are 14 residues in the CDR3. Deletions cut 4 bases from V and 3 bases from J, with 12 bases between. The CDR3, as DNA: TGTGCCAGCAGTTCTCCGGGACAAGAAGAGACCCAGTACTTC. Translated: CASSSPGQEETQYF.

This clonotype was detected only a few times. This rearrangement joins TRBV20-1 to TRBJ2-5; D tentatively fits TRBD1 or TRBD2 (6 bases each). CDR3 length: 17 residues. Germline assignment: CDR1 DFQATT and CDR2 SNEGSKA (reference sequence). The ends were cut back, 6 bases at V and 5 bases at J, with 28 bases in the middle. As DNA, the CDR3 is TGCAGTGCCCTCTACTTTGGGGGGCCCCAAAGCATGGAGACCCAGTACTTC. Translating gives CSALYFGGPQSMETQYF.

The chain combines TRBV5-1 with TRBJ1-2, with 11 bases identical to TRBD1. The junction had 8 bases not matched to a gene; V was cut back by 3 bases and J by 4 bases. The CDR3 runs to 16 residues. The germline gives CDR1 SGHRS, CDR2 YFSETQ. The CDR3 nucleotides read TGCGCCAGCAGCTCCCGAGGACAGGGGGCGAGCTATGGCTACACCTTC. This gives the protein CASSSRGQGASYGYTF.

The chain links TRBV28 to TRBJ2-1; D might be TRBD2 (5 bases). Trimming cost V 6 bases and J 5 bases, with 14 bases left between them. The germline gives CDR1 MDHEN, CDR2 SYDVKM. The CDR3 contains 14 residues. The CDR3 DNA sequence: TGTGCCAGCAGCCTCGGGAATAAAGACAATGAGCAGTTCTTC. This codes for CASSLGNKDNEQFF.

This clonotype has only a few counts. V and J are TRBV20-1 and TRBJ2-1; D uncertain. CDR3 length: 14 amino acids. CDR1 is DFQATT, CDR2 SNEGSKA, per germline (reference sequence). Trimming left V 6 bases short and J 0 bases short, with 12 bases between. Here the CDR3 DNA reads TGCAGTGCAACACTCGGCAGCTCCTACAATGAGCAGTTCTTC. Amino acids: CSATLGSSYNEQFF.

This clonotype was recorded a few times. The chain links TRBV6-6 to TRBJ2-7; D is unresolved. The CDR3 spans 15 residues. The germline gives CDR1 MNHNY, CDR2 SVGAGI (reference sequence). Trimming left V 0 bases short and J 0 bases short, with 9 bases between. The CDR3 spells CASSYSAGTSYEQYF. CDR3 nucleotides: TGTGCCAGCAGTTACTCGGCAGGAACCTCCTACGAGCAGTACTTC.

In its sample, this clonotype was seen a few times. This chain joins TRBV3-1 and TRBJ1-2; no clear D gene. The V and J ends lost 4 bases and 8 bases respectively, with 17 bases between them. CDR1 is LGHDT, CDR2 YNNKEL, per germline (reference sequence). The length of the CDR3 is 14 residues. The CDR3, as DNA: TGTGCCAGCAGCCCTGAAAATTTCCGCTGGGGCTACACCTTC. Translated: CASSPENFRWGYTF.

This clonotype has just a few counts. The chain links TRBV19 to TRBJ2-5; D is perhaps TRBD2 (6 bases). V was cut by 3 bases and J by 9 bases, with 17 bases left in between. The CDR3 is 14 amino acids. Germline V CDR1 and CDR2: LNHDA, SQIVND (reference sequence). CDR3 in amino acids: CASSIAPGAGSQYF. The CDR3 DNA sequence: TGTGCCAGTAGTATTGCCCCGGGCGCGGGGTCCCAGTACTTC.

This clonotype was counted a few times. The gene calls are TRBV6-5 and TRBJ2-1, with 9 bases that match TRBD1. The CDR3 totals 13 residues. Germline V gene lookup returns CDR1 MNHEY and CDR2 SVGAGI. V gave up 6 bases and J gave up 9 bases; unmatched junction bases: 6. The CDR3 DNA reads as TGTGCCAGCAGCACAGGGGGCTATGGTGAGCAGTTCTTC. Its translation is CASSTGGYGEQFF.

V usage is TRBV10-3 and J usage is TRBJ2-1, with 7 bases fitting TRBD2. V dropped 3 bases and J dropped 7; count of bases not matched to a gene: 9. CDR1 is ENHRY and CDR2 is SYGVKD in the germline V gene. The CDR3 is 15 residues long. Here the CDR3 DNA reads TGTGCCATCAGTGAAGGGTCCACTAGCGTTAATGAGCAGTTCTTC. This translates into CAISEGSTSVNEQFF.

Only a few counts were recorded for this clonotype. V gene TRBV28 combines with J gene TRBJ2-5; TRBD1 or TRBD2 may be the D gene (5 bases each). The CDR3 sequence is 15 residues long. Trimming pared 4 bases from V and 5 bases from J, leaving 17 bases between. Per germline, CDR1 MDHEN and CDR2 SYDVKM. CDR3 protein: CASSSRSRGEETQYF. As DNA, the CDR3 is TGTGCCAGCAGTTCCAGATCCCGGGGCGAGGAGACCCAGTACTTC.

The sample holds a few counts of this clonotype. This sequence joins TRBV20-1 and TRBJ2-7; D assignment may be TRBD1 or TRBD2 (5 bases each). This CDR3 region has 14 residues. Germline CDR1 and CDR2: DFQATT and SNEGSKA (reference sequence). V shed 5 bases and J shed 2 bases, with 16 bases lying between them. The CDR3: CSASDWDQTYEQYF. The CDR3 DNA sequence: TGCAGTGCTTCTGACTGGGACCAAACCTACGAGCAGTACTTC.

The chain combines TRBV14 with TRBJ2-7; unclear D gene. This CDR3 spans 14 amino acids. Germline CDR1 is SGHDN and CDR2 is FVKESK. V lost 4 bases and J lost 3, with 13 bases in between. CDR3 DNA sequence: TGTGCCAGCAGCCGGCCCGACCCCTACTACGAGCAGTACTTC. Residues: CASSRPDPYYEQYF.

The table lists this clonotype with a few counts. The chain recombines TRBV28 with TRBJ2-7; tentative D call: TRBD2 (5 bases). V lost 10 bases to trimming and J lost 0 bases, with 13 bases between them. This CDR3 has 13 amino acids. Germline V gives CDR1 MDHEN, CDR2 SYDVKM. The chain's CDR3 is CATDSDISYEQYF. CDR3 DNA sequence: TGTGCCACGGACTCCGACATCTCCTACGAGCAGTACTTC.